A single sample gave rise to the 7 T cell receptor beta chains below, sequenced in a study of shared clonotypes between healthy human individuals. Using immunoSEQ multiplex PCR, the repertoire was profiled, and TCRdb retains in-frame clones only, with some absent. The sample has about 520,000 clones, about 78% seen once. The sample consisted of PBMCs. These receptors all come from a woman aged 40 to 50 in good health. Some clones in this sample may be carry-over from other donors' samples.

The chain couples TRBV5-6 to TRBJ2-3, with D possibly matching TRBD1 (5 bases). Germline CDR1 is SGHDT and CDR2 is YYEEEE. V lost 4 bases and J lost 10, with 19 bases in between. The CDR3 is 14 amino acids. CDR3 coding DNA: TGTGCCAGCAGCCCCCTAGGGGAAGGACGGCCGCAGTATTTT. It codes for CASSPLGEGRPQYF.

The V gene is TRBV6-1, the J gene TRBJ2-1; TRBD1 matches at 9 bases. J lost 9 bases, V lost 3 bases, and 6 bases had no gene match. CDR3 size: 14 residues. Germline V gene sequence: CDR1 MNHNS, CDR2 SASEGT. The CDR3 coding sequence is TGTGCCAGCAGTGAGGGGACAGGGCGGGTTGAGCAGTTCTTC. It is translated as CASSEGTGRVEQFF.

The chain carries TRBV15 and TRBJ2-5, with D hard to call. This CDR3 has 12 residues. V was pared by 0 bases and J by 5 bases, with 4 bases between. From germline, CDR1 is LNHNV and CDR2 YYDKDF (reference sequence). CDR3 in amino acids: CATSREGETQYF. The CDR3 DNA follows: TGTGCCACCAGCAGAGAAGGCGAGACCCAGTACTTC.

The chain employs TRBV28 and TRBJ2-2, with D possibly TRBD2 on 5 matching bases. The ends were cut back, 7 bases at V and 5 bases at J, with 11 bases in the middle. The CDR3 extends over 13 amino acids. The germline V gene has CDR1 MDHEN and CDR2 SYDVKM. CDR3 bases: TGTGCCAGCATATATAGCGCTACCGGGGAGCTGTTTTTT. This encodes CASIYSATGELFF.

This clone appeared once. The CDR3 nucleotides read TGCGCCAGCAGCCCGGACACTCAGAACACTGAAGCTTTCTTT. Its protein is CASSPDTQNTEAFF. This chain joins TRBV5-1 and TRBJ1-1, with D possibly matching TRBD1 (5 bases). From germline, CDR1 is SGHRS and CDR2 YFSETQ. The CDR3 is 14 residues long. Trimming removed 4 bases from V and 1 base from J, with 11 bases in between.

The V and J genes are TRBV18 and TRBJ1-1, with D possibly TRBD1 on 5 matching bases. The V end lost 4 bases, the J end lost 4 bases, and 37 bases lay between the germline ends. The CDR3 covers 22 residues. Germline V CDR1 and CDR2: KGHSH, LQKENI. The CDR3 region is CASSLGTGWKVYDLRRGTEAFF. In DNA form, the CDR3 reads TGTGCCAGCTCACTCGGAACCGGGTGGAAAGTATACGATCTTCGAAGGGGCACTGAAGCTTTCTTT.

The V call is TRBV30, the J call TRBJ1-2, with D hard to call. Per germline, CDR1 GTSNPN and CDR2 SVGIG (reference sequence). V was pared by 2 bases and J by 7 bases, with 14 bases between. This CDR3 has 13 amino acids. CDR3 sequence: CAWSPIGFAGYTF. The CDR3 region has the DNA TGTGCCTGGAGTCCAATAGGGTTCGCTGGCTACACCTTC.